This T cell receptor (beta chain) comes out of a study of blood T cells in healthy people across ages. General study points: Aged donors had fewer naive CD4+ cells and lower diversity than long-lived donors. Diversity of TCR beta per million T cells declined in a roughly linear way with age.

Aged about 6 to 90, donors were systemically healthy Caucasians from Russia. The ends lost 0 bases at V and 12 bases at J; junction bases unmatched: 14. The germline V gene encodes CDR1 DFQATT and CDR2 SNEGSKA (reference sequence). This CDR3 has 15 amino acids. As regards this clonotype: Antigen specificity is unknown.

A J-beta primer mix and a sample-barcoded 5' primer were used in a second PCR of roughly 7 to 12 cycles. Every cDNA molecule bore a tag from a template-switch adaptor containing 12 random nucleotides. TCRdb reprocessed the 5' RACE reads with MiXCR, giving one entry per CDR3 protein. The repertoire holds about 1,000,000 distinct CDR3 sequences, around 43% seen once, with over 15% in the top ten. Sequenced input: blood. This TCR derives from a woman aged 55-70 years in good health. This sequence joins TRBV20-1 and TRBJ2-1; 7 nucleotides align to TRBD2. The CDR3, as DNA: TGCAGTGCTAGAGATGGCGGGAGTCCGACAATGAGGCAGTTCTTC. Encoded protein: CSARDGGSPTMRQFF.